The 23 T cell receptor beta chains listed next were all sequenced from one sample in a study of shared clonotypes between healthy human individuals. Assay used: immunoSEQ multiplex PCR; TCRdb lists only in-frame clones, some missing. The sample lists about 480,000 clones, almost 80% occurring once. The sample consisted of PBMCs. These receptors originate from a woman aged 40 to 50 in good health. Some clones in this sample may be carry-over from other donors' samples.

The chain is built from TRBV9 and TRBJ1-1; no clear D. Germline-derived CDR1 and CDR2 are SGDLS and YYNGEE. V was pared by 4 bases and J by 6 bases, with 16 bases between. The CDR3 spans 14 residues. CDR3 DNA: TGTGCCAGCAGCCCTCGTCATAGTGCTGCTGAAGCTTTCTTT. This codes for CASSPRHSAAEAFF.

The chain employs TRBV7-2 and TRBJ2-1; 8 bases map to TRBD2. V lost 3 bases, J lost 4 bases, and 8 bases stayed unmatched. The germline CDR1 and CDR2 sequences are SGHTA and FQGNSA. The CDR3 spans 16 residues. The CDR3 region is CASSFRLARPYNEQFF. The CDR3 DNA reads TGTGCCAGCAGCTTCAGACTAGCGAGACCTTACAATGAGCAGTTCTTC.

The chain is built from TRBV11-3 and TRBJ2-1, with TRBD2 matching 7 bases. From germline, CDR1 is SGHNT and CDR2 YENEEA. V lost 1 base, J lost 7 bases, and 7 bases stayed unmatched. CDR3 length: 15 residues. CDR3 sequence reads: CASSLAGAGRNEQFF. CDR3 nucleotide sequence: TGTGCCAGCAGCTTAGCGGGAGCCGGGAGGAATGAGCAGTTCTTC.

The rearrangement joins TRBV4-3 to TRBJ2-5; 10 bases match TRBD2. The CDR3 runs to 16 residues. Unmatched junction bases numbered 11, after V lost 0 bases and J lost 10 bases. CDR1 is LGHNA, CDR2 YSLEER, per germline. CDR3 sequence (DNA): TGCGCCAGCAGCCAAGAGTATGGAGCGGGAGGGTCTATCCAGTACTTC. It codes for CASSQEYGAGGSIQYF.

This clone was picked up a small number of times. V usage is TRBV7-3 and J usage is TRBJ1-1, with 9 positions matching TRBD1. Germline values: CDR1 SGHTA, CDR2 FQGTGA. The CDR3 length is 14 residues. V lost 2 bases to trimming and J lost 11 bases; unmatched junction nucleotides: 9. The CDR3 nucleotides read TGTGCCAGCAGCTTACTCGGGACAGGGCGTATTGCTTTCTTT. Translated: CASSLLGTGRIAFF.

This clone has only a few counts. The chain couples TRBV4-1 to TRBJ1-1; TRBD1 aligns across 11 bases. The germline CDR1 and CDR2 sequences are MGHRA and YSYEKL. V was clipped by 1 base and J by 5 bases; unmatched bases: 6. The CDR3 consists of 16 residues. This CDR3 is CASSQGGQGARTEAFF. The CDR3 DNA reads as TGCGCCAGCAGCCAAGGCGGACAGGGGGCGCGGACTGAAGCTTTCTTT.

The V gene is TRBV6-5, the J gene TRBJ2-7, with D maybe TRBD2 (5 bases). This CDR3 has 14 amino acids. The germline CDR1 and CDR2 sequences are MNHEY and SVGAGI. V was clipped by 7 bases and J by 3 bases, with 16 bases between them. The CDR3 DNA reads TGTGCCAGCAACGCGGACGCGGGTGGCTACGAGCAGTACTTC. The encoded protein is CASNADAGGYEQYF.

The rearrangement links TRBV2 to TRBJ1-1; unclear D gene. Germline V gene lookup returns CDR1 SNHLY and CDR2 FYNNEI. Deletions cut 3 bases from V and 5 bases from J, with 10 bases between. This CDR3 spans 13 amino acids. CDR3 in DNA: TGTGCCAGCAGTGATGAAGGGAGAACTGAAGCTTTCTTT. Translating it yields CASSDEGRTEAFF.

This chain's CDR3 is CASSIDLRGRETQYF. The CDR3, as DNA: TGTGCCAGTAGTATAGATCTCCGGGGACGGGAGACCCAGTACTTC. This rearrangement joins TRBV19 to TRBJ2-5, with D perhaps assigned TRBD1 or TRBD2 (5 bases each). The V end lost 0 bases, the J end lost 5 bases, and 13 bases lay between the germline ends. The CDR3 is 15 residues long. Per germline, CDR1 LNHDA and CDR2 SQIVND (reference sequence).

This chain connects TRBV6-5 to TRBJ2-2; D not resolved. Deletions cut 2 bases from V and 4 bases from J, with 5 bases between. This CDR3 has 13 amino acids. From germline, CDR1 is MNHEY and CDR2 SVGAGI. The CDR3 region has the DNA TGTGCCAGCAGTTACCTTATCACCGGGGAGCTGTTTTTT. Amino acid sequence: CASSYLITGELFF.

This clone turned up a few times. This chain connects TRBV7-9 to TRBJ2-7; D ambiguous. V was clipped by 1 base and J by 3 bases, with 7 bases between them. The CDR3 runs to 13 residues. The germline CDR1 and CDR2 sequences are SEHNR and FQNEAQ (reference sequence). CDR3 loop: CASSLVSFYEQYF. The CDR3 DNA is TGTGCCAGCAGCTTAGTCAGCTTCTACGAGCAGTACTTC. Based on the CDR3 plus reference TRBV7-9 and TRBJ2-7, the full variable domain is DTGVSQNPRHKITKRGQNVTFRCDPISEHNRLYWYRQTLGQGPEFLTYFQNEAQLEKSRLLSDRFSAERPKGSFSTLEIQRTEQGDSAMYLCASSLVSFYEQYFGPGTRLTVT.

There are a few counts of this clone. The chain is built from TRBV15 and TRBJ1-5; no reliable D call. Germline assignment: CDR1 LNHNV and CDR2 YYDKDF (reference sequence). This CDR3 region has 19 residues. Trimming removed 5 bases from V and 2 bases from J, with 25 bases in between. In nucleotides, the CDR3 is TGTGCCACCAGCCGTTATCCGTTGACCGCCCGTGGGGGCAATCAGCCCCAGCATTTT. As protein: CATSRYPLTARGGNQPQHF.

Remarks on this clone: A clone one base away is much larger, so this may be a read error. Other DNA sequences of this sample code for an identical CDR3. CDR3: CAWKGQGDYRHGNTIYF. The CDR3 coding sequence is TGTGCCTGGAAAGGGCAGGGGGACTATCGACATGGAAACACCATATATTTT. V usage is TRBV30 and J usage is TRBJ1-3; 7 bases fit TRBD1. After removal of 4 bases from V and 3 bases from J, the junction contained 15 bases not matched to a gene. In germline, CDR1 is GTSNPN, CDR2 SVGIG (reference sequence). CDR3 length: 17 residues.

The chain joins TRBV5-4 to TRBJ2-5, with 9 bases that match TRBD2. V gave up 7 bases and J gave up 5 bases; unmatched junction bases: 6. CDR3 length: 13 residues. Germline V lookup: CDR1 SGHNT, CDR2 YYREEE (reference sequence). The CDR3 reads CASSAGGRETQYF. DNA for the CDR3: TGTGCCAGCTCTGCGGGAGGGCGGGAGACCCAGTACTTC.

CDR3 sequence (DNA): TGTGCCAGCAGCGTGGGGGGCCATAGCAATCAGCCCCAGCATTTT. Translating it yields CASSVGGHSNQPQHF. V usage is TRBV28 and J usage is TRBJ1-5; D is possibly TRBD1 (6 bases). The V gene lost 6 bases and the J gene lost 0 bases, with 12 bases spanning the gap. The CDR3 length is 15 residues. Germline loops: CDR1 MDHEN, CDR2 SYDVKM.

The chain carries TRBV7-3 and TRBJ2-1, with a weak D call TRBD2 (7 bases). Germline V CDR1 and CDR2: SGHTA, FQGTGA. The CDR3 length is 16 residues. Trimming pared 4 bases from V and 2 bases from J, leaving 15 bases between. CDR3 coding DNA: TGTGCCAGCAGCTGGGGGGCTAGCGGAACCTACAATGAGCAGTTCTTC. Translation gives CASSWGASGTYNEQFF.

On this clone: A read error likely explains this, since a far larger clone differs by one base. Within the sample, other DNA sequences also encode this same CDR3. The chain joins TRBV9 to TRBJ1-2; D unclear. The CDR3 totals 14 residues. Germline CDR1 and CDR2: SGDLS and YYNGEE. Trimming cost V 3 bases and J 0 bases, with 9 bases left between them. In DNA, the CDR3 is TGTGCCAGCAGCGATCCAACAGCTAACTATGGCTACACCTTC. Translated, it gives CASSDPTANYGYTF.

The chain has TRBV6-6 and TRBJ2-1; 9 bases line up with TRBD1. V lost 5 bases, J lost 4 bases, and 6 bases stayed unmatched. CDR1 MNHNY and CDR2 SVGAGI come from the germline V gene (reference sequence). The CDR3 totals 15 residues. The CDR3 DNA sequence: TGTGCCAGCAGTATGACAGGGGGGGGGTACAATGAGCAGTTCTTC. It yields the protein CASSMTGGGYNEQFF.

V gene TRBV27 combines with J gene TRBJ2-7, with D possibly being TRBD2 (7 bases). The V gene lost 6 bases and the J gene lost 7 bases, with 19 bases spanning the gap. CDR3 length: 14 amino acids. The germline gives CDR1 MNHEY, CDR2 SMNVEV (reference sequence). CDR3 region: CASRGGARPWEQYF. Written as DNA, the CDR3 is TGTGCCAGCAGGGGGGGGGCCCGCCCCTGGGAGCAGTACTTC.

The CDR3 sequence: CASSPRRGTSGIEQFF. The CDR3 nucleotides are TGTGCCAGCAGCCCTAGAAGGGGGACTAGCGGGATTGAGCAGTTCTTC. The chain carries TRBV7-2 and TRBJ2-1; 13 nucleotides line up with TRBD2. Per germline, CDR1 SGHTA and CDR2 FQGNSA. This CDR3 spans 16 amino acids. J was trimmed by 9 bases and V by 5 bases; bases with no gene match: 10.

This clone occurred a few times. The chain combines TRBV27 with TRBJ2-3; D perhaps matches TRBD1 (5 bases). The V gene lost 4 bases and the J gene lost 4 bases, with 9 bases spanning the gap. From germline, CDR1 is MNHEY and CDR2 SMNVEV (reference sequence). The CDR3 spans 13 residues. This CDR3 is CASSSRQPDTQYF. CDR3 sequence (DNA): TGTGCCAGCAGTTCCCGACAGCCAGATACGCAGTATTTT.

The chain uses TRBV11-3 and TRBJ2-7; D is possibly TRBD1 (5 bases). The germline V gene has CDR1 SGHNT and CDR2 YENEEA. This CDR3 spans 13 amino acids. Trimming pared 3 bases from V and 1 base from J, leaving 7 bases between. CDR3: CASSFRGSYEQYF. The CDR3 DNA is TGTGCCAGCAGCTTTAGGGGTTCCTACGAGCAGTACTTC.

The chain carries TRBV5-4 and TRBJ2-1, with 13 bases identical to TRBD2. The CDR3 covers 15 residues. CDR1 SGHNT and CDR2 YYREEE come from the germline V gene (reference sequence). The ends lost 4 bases at V and 9 bases at J; junction bases unmatched: 7. The CDR3 loop is CASSPLAGGGTEQFF. CDR3 DNA: TGTGCCAGCAGCCCACTAGCGGGAGGGGGGACTGAGCAGTTCTTC. The whole variable domain, filled in from reference TRBV5-4 and TRBJ2-1, reads ETGVTQSPTHLIKTRGQQVTLRCSSQSGHNTVSWYQQALGQGPQFIFQYYREEENGRGNFPPRFSGLQFPNYSSELNVNALELDDSALYLCASSPLAGGGTEQFFGPGTRLTVL.